These T cell receptor beta chains were read from a single sample in a study of OX40 agonist ivuxolimab in advanced cancers. The repertoire was sequenced with immunoSEQ multiplex PCR; TCRdb's copy has only in-frame clones and lacks some. The repertoire includes about 82,000 clones, approximately 87% of them detected once, and around 0.84% sits in the top ten. The sample consisted of CD4+ or CD8+ T cells sorted from blood, taken in a trial of the OX40 agonist ivuxolimab. These receptor sequences come from an adult with an advanced solid tumor such as melanoma, head and neck, liver or kidney cancer. Each CDR3 is given with its conserved first and last residue. A D gene is named only where the DNA matches it firmly. Only some rows state a clone size, as once, few, many or a class for expanded clones.

clone_size j_call d_call v_call cdr3_aa cdr3_nt
- TRBJ1-2 TRBD1 TRBV5-4 CASSPGGGRGDYGYTF TGTGCCAGCAGCCCCGGGGGAGGCAGGGGGGACTATGGCTACACCTTC
- TRBJ2-7 - TRBV7-9 CASSLDTGSSYEQYF TGTGCCAGCAGCTTAGATACGGGTTCCTCCTACGAGCAGTACTTC
- TRBJ2-7 TRBD1 TRBV7-9 CASSLPPGQGNYEQYF TGTGCCAGCAGCCTGCCCCCGGGACAGGGGAACTACGAGCAGTACTTC
- TRBJ2-7 TRBD1 TRBV30 CAWSRTGVTEQYF TGTGCCTGGAGTAGGACAGGGGTAACCGAGCAGTACTTC
- TRBJ1-1 - TRBV7-8 CASSYSLGGSNTEAFF TGTGCCAGCAGCTACTCCCTGGGGGGCTCGAACACTGAAGCTTTCTTT
- TRBJ1-1 TRBD1 TRBV19 CASRVADRGANTEAFF TGTGCCAGTAGAGTGGCTGACAGGGGCGCGAACACTGAAGCTTTCTTT
- TRBJ2-7 - TRBV6-5 CASSTGTEVREQYF TGTGCCAGCAGTACCGGGACTGAGGTACGCGAGCAGTACTTC
- TRBJ1-2 - TRBV6-6 CASSYLTNNYGYTF TGTGCCAGCAGTTACCTGACAAATAACTATGGCTACACCTTC
- TRBJ2-2 - TRBV10-2 CASSGWVTGELFF TGCGCCAGCAGTGGATGGGTAACCGGGGAGCTGTTTTTT
few TRBJ1-1 - TRBV7-9 CASSLGLMNTEAFF TGTGCCAGCAGCTTAGGACTGATGAACACTGAAGCTTTCTTT
- TRBJ2-5 - TRBV5-4 CASSLGGEETQYF TGTGCCAGCAGCTTGGGAGGGGAGGAGACCCAGTACTTC
once TRBJ1-3 - TRBV11-2 CASSLPQTGPSGNTIYF TGTGCCAGCAGCCTACCCCAGACGGGACCCTCTGGAAACACCATATATTTT
- TRBJ1-2 TRBD1 TRBV6-5 CASRPGGAGYGYTF TGTGCCAGCAGACCAGGGGGCGCCGGGTATGGCTACACCTTC
- TRBJ2-7 TRBD1 TRBV10-2 CASSESGTGGTEQYF TGCGCCAGCAGTGAGTCAGGGACAGGGGGCACCGAGCAGTACTTC
- TRBJ2-1 TRBD2 TRBV15 CATSRGILAGGTYNEQFF TGTGCCACCAGCAGAGGGATACTAGCGGGGGGAACCTACAATGAGCAGTTCTTC
- TRBJ1-2 - TRBV7-9 CASSLVGAPGYTF TGTGCCAGCAGCTTAGTGGGGGCCCCCGGCTACACCTTC
- TRBJ1-2 TRBD1 TRBV12-5 CASGGDRGNYGYTF TGTGCTAGTGGCGGGGACAGGGGGAACTATGGCTACACCTTC
few TRBJ2-2 - TRBV6-1 CASSGRDGSYWNTGELFF TGTGCCAGCAGTGGCCGGGACGGATCCTATTGGAACACCGGGGAGCTGTTTTTT
- TRBJ2-3 - TRBV11-2 CASSFLGQGGKGDTQYF TGTGCCAGCAGCTTCTTGGGGCAGGGGGGTAAAGGAGATACGCAGTATTTT
- TRBJ1-5 TRBD1 TRBV7-2 CASSADRGNQPQHF TGTGCCAGCAGCGCCGACAGGGGCAATCAGCCCCAGCATTTT